The 30 T cell receptor beta chains below all came from one sample that was sequenced in a study of molecular identifiers for immune sequencing clone quantification. TCRdb re-called the PCR reads with MiXCR, one entry per CDR3 protein. The sample records approximately 100,000 distinct CDR3 sequences, roughly a third being singletons. Specimen: naive CD8+ T cells from blood, with Jurkat cell RNA spiked in. The subset is: FACS-sorted CD8+CD4-CCR7+CD45RA+ naive T cells. These receptors were taken from a human donor in good health. Some libraries in this study had Jurkat cell RNA spiked in.

The rearrangement uses TRBV7-9 and TRBJ2-1; possibly TRBD1 for D (5 bases). The CDR3 covers 14 residues. With 6 bases removed from V and 1 base from J, the gap between germline ends came to 10 bases. Germline CDR1 SEHNR, CDR2 FQNEAQ (reference sequence). CDR3 in amino acids: CASRGQSSYNEQFF. CDR3 nucleotides: TGTGCCAGCAGGGGGCAGTCGTCCTACAATGAGCAGTTCTTC.

A remark on this clonotype: A read error may be the cause here, since a much bigger clone is one base away. The chain has TRBV7-9 and TRBJ2-4, with D uncertain. Per germline, CDR1 SEHNR and CDR2 FQNEAQ (reference sequence). CDR3 length equals 15 residues. As DNA, the CDR3 is TGTGCCAGCAGCTTAGACGGCTTAGCCAAAAACATTCGGTACTTC. It is translated as CASSLDGLAKNIRYF.

The rearrangement uses TRBV12-3 or TRBV12-4 and TRBJ2-1; 15 bases map to TRBD2. This CDR3 has 16 residues. V trimming: 5 bases; J trimming: 7 bases; junction bases outside the gene matches: 6. DNA of the CDR3: TGTGCCAGCAGTGGCCCGGGACTAGCGGGAGGAAATGAGCAGTTCTTC. It translates to CASSGPGLAGGNEQFF.

As regards this clonotype: A much larger clone differs from this one at a single base, so this may be a read error. Because it lacks the conserved phenylalanine or tryptophan at the end, this CDR3 is likely a read error. The chain combines TRBV27 with TRBJ2-6; D call uncertain. The CDR3 has 15 residues. The germline V and J ends were trimmed by 3 bases and 1 base, with 7 bases remaining between them. Germline lookup yields CDR1 MNHEY and CDR2 SMNVEV (reference sequence). The CDR3 protein is CASSFGLSGANVLTL. The CDR3 DNA reads as TGTGCCAGCAGTTTCGGTCTTTCTGGGGCCAACGTCCTGACTCTC.

This clonotype was seen a handful of times. The chain uses TRBV10-3 and TRBJ2-3; 9 bases are a match to TRBD1. The CDR3 totals 16 residues. After removal of 10 bases from V and 5 bases from J, the junction contained 16 bases not matched to a gene. Germline loops: CDR1 ENHRY, CDR2 SYGVKD. The CDR3 region has the DNA TGTGCCACGGCCCCAACCCGGGACAGGGTTCGAGATACGCAGTATTTT. Translation gives CATAPTRDRVRDTQYF.

CDR3 coding DNA: TGCGCCAGCAGCCAAGAGAGAGGGGGTGAAAGTACTCAAGAGACCCAGTACTTC. This gives the protein CASSQERGGESTQETQYF. The rearrangement links TRBV4-1 to TRBJ2-5; tentative D call: TRBD1 (6 bases). The germline CDR1 and CDR2 sequences are MGHRA and YSYEKL. Trimming took 0 bases from V and 2 from J, leaving 19 bases between them. The CDR3 is 18 amino acids.

Worth noting for this clonotype: This likely comes from a read error, as the CDR3 has no conserved phenylalanine or tryptophan at its end. The chain combines TRBV19 with TRBJ2-1, with 7 bases matching TRBD2. This CDR3 is built from 13 residues. Germline V CDR1 and CDR2: LNHDA, SQIVND (reference sequence). V was clipped by 7 bases and J by 9 bases; unmatched bases: 9. The CDR3 sequence: CASTLTAGSEQFS. The DNA for the CDR3 is TGTGCCAGTACCCTCACAGCGGGAAGTGAGCAGTTCTCC.

J is TRBJ2-1 and V is TRBV5-6; 8 bases align to TRBD1. J was trimmed by 10 bases and V by 0 bases; bases with no gene match: 6. From germline, CDR1 is SGHDT and CDR2 YYEEEE. This CDR3 has 14 amino acids. CDR3 residues: CASSLGQGNGEQFF. CDR3 DNA: TGTGCCAGCAGCTTGGGACAGGGGAACGGGGAGCAGTTCTTC.

This clonotype has more than one count but fewer than ten. The chain combines TRBV7-8 with TRBJ2-3; D is perhaps TRBD1 (5 bases). Trimming left V 3 bases short and J 4 bases short, with 8 bases between. Germline V gives CDR1 SGHVS, CDR2 FQNEAQ. The CDR3 has 13 residues. The DNA of the CDR3 is TGTGCCAGCAGCTTCGGACATCCAGATACGCAGTATTTT. Amino acids: CASSFGHPDTQYF.

The chain joins TRBV20-1 to TRBJ2-7, with 7 bases lining up with TRBD1. The length of the CDR3 is 14 residues. The V gene's germline CDR1 is DFQATT and CDR2 SNEGSKA (reference sequence). Unmatched junction bases numbered 5, after V lost 3 bases and J lost 0 bases. The CDR3 loop reads CSASPGQSSYEQYF. In DNA, the CDR3 is TGCAGTGCTAGCCCGGGACAGAGCTCCTACGAGCAGTACTTC.

Details on this clonotype: A much more abundant neighbour one base away suggests this may be a read error. The rearrangement uses TRBV3-1 and TRBJ1-1, with D possibly matching TRBD1 (6 bases). CDR1 and CDR2 (germline): LGHDT, YNNKEL (reference sequence). There are 16 residues in the CDR3. The chain's CDR3 is CASSQDLAGAYTEAIF. As DNA, the CDR3 is TGTGCCAGCAGCCAAGACTTAGCGGGGGCCTACACTGAAGCTATCTTT.

As regards this clonotype: The conserved final phenylalanine or tryptophan is absent from the CDR3, which likely points to a read error. This rearrangement joins TRBV5-3 to TRBJ2-1; no clear D. The last part of the DNA fits TRBJ2-7 better; the J call may be wrong. TRBV5-3 has ORF status, its function being uncertain. This CDR3 region has 16 residues. CDR3 amino acids: CASSPLDDSSYNEQYY. The CDR3 DNA is TGTGCCAGCAGTCCACTGGACGATAGCTCCTACAATGAGCAGTACTAC.

As for this clonotype: A much more abundant neighbour one base away suggests this may be a read error. The chain links TRBV5-6 to TRBJ2-7; 9 bases are shared with TRBD2. This CDR3 has 12 residues. The germline CDR1 and CDR2 sequences are SGHDT and YYEEEE. CDR3 bases: TGTGCCTGCAGCGGGGGGAGGTACGAGCAGTACTTC. This sequence encodes CACSGGRYEQYF.

This clonotype was observed many times. As DNA, the CDR3 is TGTGCCAGCAGTTTCCAGTACTCCTACGAGCAGTACTTC. Translated: CASSFQYSYEQYF. The V and J genes are TRBV28 and TRBJ2-7, with D unclear. The ends were cut back, 3 bases at V and 0 bases at J, with 6 bases in the middle. The CDR3 is made up of 13 amino acids. The germline V gene has CDR1 MDHEN and CDR2 SYDVKM.

On this clonotype: This likely comes from a read error, as the CDR3 has no conserved phenylalanine or tryptophan at its end. The DNA is left out, because the CDR3 cannot be placed on it with certainty; the CDR3 is given as TCRdb lists it. This chain uses TRBV27 with TRBJ2-7; the listed D gene, TRBD1, was not tested against the DNA. Inclusive of both ends, the CDR3 amounts to 13 amino acids. Per the germline V gene, CDR1 is MNHEY and CDR2 is SMNVEV (reference sequence). The CDR3 loop is CASSLRQNYEQSY.

Regarding this clonotype: With a much larger clone just one base away, this may be a read error. The V call is TRBV7-2, the J call TRBJ2-3; TRBD2 matches 7 bases. CDR3 length: 17 amino acids. From germline, CDR1 is SGHTA and CDR2 FQGNSA. CDR3 amino acids: CASSFYPASGGEDTQCF. The CDR3 bases are TGTGCCAGCAGCTTCTATCCGGCTAGCGGAGGGGAAGATACGCAGTGTTTT.

In nucleotides, the CDR3 is TGTGCCACTTTGGAGGCCTCTGGGGCCAACGTCCTGACTTTC. As protein: CATLEASGANVLTF. V is TRBV28 and J is TRBJ2-6; the D gene is possibly TRBD2 (5 bases). This CDR3 spans 14 amino acids. Deletions cut 10 bases from V and 0 bases from J, with 10 bases between. Germline CDR1 MDHEN, CDR2 SYDVKM.

The J gene is TRBJ1-3, the V gene TRBV4-1, with D uncertain. CDR1 is MGHRA, CDR2 YSYEKL, per germline. Trimming removed 1 base at V and 0 bases at J, with 7 bases between. CDR3 length: 15 residues. The CDR3 here is CASSQARYSGNTIYF. The DNA for the CDR3 is TGCGCCAGCAGCCAAGCTCGGTACTCTGGAAACACCATATATTTT.

This clonotype turned up a few times. DNA of the CDR3: TGTGCCATCCTAGACAGCACCTACGAGCAGTACTTC. This codes for CAILDSTYEQYF. The gene calls are TRBV10-3 and TRBJ2-7; weak D call: TRBD1 (5 bases). CDR3 length: 12 residues. Trimming pared 8 bases from V and 2 bases from J, leaving 10 bases between. Germline assignment: CDR1 ENHRY and CDR2 SYGVKD.

The table lists this clonotype with many counts. This chain uses TRBV11-2 with TRBJ2-2; 8 nucleotides align to TRBD2. V shed 7 bases and J 1 base; nucleotides not matched to a gene: 2. This CDR3 is built from 14 residues. Per germline, CDR1 SGHAT and CDR2 FQNNGV. CDR3 residues: CASILAGNTGELFF. CDR3 DNA sequence: TGTGCCAGCATCCTAGCGGGGAACACCGGGGAGCTGTTTTTT.

This clonotype has a handful of counts. V and J are TRBV6-6 and TRBJ2-7, with 7 bases that match TRBD1. V gave up 5 bases and J gave up 6 bases; unmatched junction bases: 22. Germline loops: CDR1 MNHNY, CDR2 SVGAGI (reference sequence). The CDR3 totals 18 residues. This chain's CDR3 is CASSPEGATIKGLLEQYF. The DNA of the CDR3 is TGTGCCAGCAGTCCAGAGGGGGCAACTATTAAGGGCCTACTCGAGCAGTACTTC.

The chain couples TRBV13 to TRBJ1-5; D ambiguous. V lost 3 bases to trimming and J lost 4 bases, with 13 bases between them. CDR3 length equals 15 residues. Looked up from germline, CDR1 is PRHDT and CDR2 is FYEKMQ (reference sequence). Here the CDR3 reads CASSFGPAMNQPQHF. In DNA form, the CDR3 reads TGTGCCAGCAGCTTTGGGCCTGCCATGAATCAGCCCCAGCATTTT.

With regard to this clonotype: Relative to the germline gene, one junction end is altered; a read error may explain this. The chain couples TRBV27 to TRBJ1-5; a possible D gene is TRBD1 (5 bases). Germline assignment: CDR1 MNHEY and CDR2 SMNVEV (reference sequence). This CDR3 has 13 amino acids. The CDR3 sequence: CASGLSGDQPQHF. DNA for the CDR3: TGTGCCAGCGGTTTATCGGGGGATCAGCCCCAGCATTTT.

This clonotype has ten or more counts. V usage is TRBV29-1 and J usage is TRBJ2-3, with 7 positions matching TRBD1. Germline V gene lookup returns CDR1 SQVTM and CDR2 ANQGSEA. The V and J ends lost 6 bases and 0 bases, in that order; junction bases with no gene match: 6. This CDR3 is built from 14 residues. The CDR3, as DNA: TGCAGCGTGACGACAGGGAGAAGCACAGATACGCAGTATTTT. This translates into CSVTTGRSTDTQYF.

As for this clonotype: One base away lies a much larger clone, so this may be a sequencing read error. The V gene is TRBV29-1, the J gene TRBJ2-7; 11 bases are a match to TRBD2. The CDR3 loop spans 14 amino acids. The germline CDR1 and CDR2 sequences are SQVTM and ANQGSEA. The CDR3 DNA is TGCAGCGTTGTCGCTACTAGCGGGAGATACGAGCTGTACTTC. This sequence encodes CSVVATSGRYELYF.

This chain uses TRBV5-1 with TRBJ2-3; TRBD2 agrees at 7 bases. The CDR3 contains 16 residues. The V gene end was trimmed by 4 bases and the J gene end by 2 bases; junction bases not matched to a gene: 10. CDR1 is SGHRS, CDR2 YFSETQ, per germline. CDR3 sequence (DNA): TGCGCCAGCAGCCAAAGAACTAGCGATTTCACAGATACGCAGTATTTT. This gives the protein CASSQRTSDFTDTQYF.

This chain uses TRBV5-3 with TRBJ2-5, with D perhaps TRBD1 (5 bases). Being an ORF, TRBV5-3 has a function that is uncertain. The CDR3 has 13 residues. Between the trimmed V and J ends, which lost 8 bases and 4 bases, there was a span of 15 bases. CDR3 nucleotides: TGTGCCAGCAGCATCGGACACCCAGAGACCCAGTACTTC. Translation: CASSIGHPETQYF.

The sample holds many counts of this clonotype. The V gene is TRBV12-3 or TRBV12-4, the J gene TRBJ2-1, with D possibly being TRBD2 (6 bases). This CDR3 comprises 13 residues. Trimming took off 8 bases at V and 6 bases at J, with 14 bases between the two ends. Written as DNA, the CDR3 is TGTGCCAGCTATGAGGGAGGATCCAATGAGCAGTTCTTC. It yields the protein CASYEGGSNEQFF.

This clonotype was seen once. A much larger clone lies one base from this, so it may be a read error. This sequence joins TRBV13 and TRBJ2-5, with a tentative D call TRBD2 (5 bases). The CDR3 covers 14 residues. Germline CDR1 and CDR2: PRHDT and FYEKMQ (reference sequence). The CDR3 here is CASSSGLLQEPQYF. The CDR3 nucleotides are TGTGCCAGCAGCTCAGGACTCTTACAAGAGCCCCAGTACTTC.

CDR3 nucleotide sequence: TGTGCCAGCAGCGTAGGTACGGGGAGACACACAGATACGCAGTATTTT. Protein: CASSVGTGRHTDTQYF. The chain recombines TRBV9 with TRBJ2-3; a possible D gene is TRBD2 (5 bases). There are 16 residues in the CDR3. The germline V gene has CDR1 SGDLS and CDR2 YYNGEE. V lost 0 bases and J 2 bases, leaving 13 bases between the germline ends. Combining the CDR3 with reference TRBV9 and TRBJ2-3 gives the whole variable domain DSGVTQTPKHLITATGQRVTLRCSPRSGDLSVYWYQQSLDQGLQFLIQYYNGEERAKGNILERFSAQQFPDLHSELNLSSLELGDSALYFCASSVGTGRHTDTQYFGPGTRLTVL.